The rows below give T cell receptor beta chains drawn from one sample of a study of shared clonotypes between healthy human individuals. This table comes from immunoSEQ multiplex PCR, and its TCRdb copy is limited to in-frame clones, with some not included. The top ten clones hold under 0.6% of a sample with over a million clones, 78% of them seen once. Specimen: memory CD4+ T cells from PBMCs. Every receptor here comes from a man aged 18 to 29 in good health. Some clones in this sample may be carry-over from other donors' samples. CDR3s include the opening cysteine and the closing phenylalanine or tryptophan. A D gene is named only where the DNA matches it firmly. Expanded clones are given a class, and other clones once, few, many or no size at all.

v_call: TRBV11-2; clone_size: NA; j_call: TRBJ1-1; d_call: NA; cdr3_aa: CASSLEWAEAFF; cdr3_nt: TGTGCCAGCAGCTTAGAGTGGGCTGAAGCTTTCTTT
v_call: TRBV19; clone_size: NA; j_call: TRBJ2-7; d_call: NA; cdr3_aa: CASSDGGAGLNEQYF; cdr3_nt: TGTGCCAGTAGCGACGGGGGTGCGGGACTGAACGAGCAGTACTTC
v_call: TRBV4-1; clone_size: NA; j_call: TRBJ2-7; d_call: TRBD2; cdr3_aa: CASSHTSGISYEQYF; cdr3_nt: TGCGCCAGCAGCCATACTAGCGGGATATCCTACGAGCAGTACTTC
v_call: TRBV5-6; clone_size: NA; j_call: TRBJ2-3; d_call: NA; cdr3_aa: CASSLGPGSTDTQYF; cdr3_nt: TGTGCCAGCAGCTTGGGCCCGGGTAGCACAGATACGCAGTATTTT
v_call: TRBV6-5; clone_size: NA; j_call: TRBJ2-7; d_call: NA; cdr3_aa: CASSYSRGVQYF; cdr3_nt: TGTGCCAGCAGTTACTCCAGAGGCGTGCAGTACTTC
v_call: TRBV30; clone_size: NA; j_call: TRBJ2-5; d_call: NA; cdr3_aa: CAWRQGSIETQYF; cdr3_nt: TGTGCCTGGAGACAGGGTTCTATTGAGACCCAGTACTTC
v_call: TRBV6-5; clone_size: NA; j_call: TRBJ1-1; d_call: NA; cdr3_aa: CASRPQGSAGTEAFF; cdr3_nt: TGTGCCAGCAGACCCCAGGGTTCCGCAGGCACTGAAGCTTTCTTT
v_call: TRBV25-1; clone_size: NA; j_call: TRBJ1-4; d_call: TRBD1; cdr3_aa: CASSPRGEKLFF; cdr3_nt: TGTGCCAGCAGTCCCAGGGGGGAAAAACTGTTTTTT
v_call: TRBV2; clone_size: NA; j_call: TRBJ1-4; d_call: NA; cdr3_aa: CASSEARWADNEKLFF; cdr3_nt: TGTGCCAGCAGTGAAGCGCGGTGGGCAGATAATGAAAAACTGTTTTTT
v_call: TRBV29-1; clone_size: NA; j_call: TRBJ2-1; d_call: TRBD1; cdr3_aa: CSVVVQGWNEQFF; cdr3_nt: TGCAGCGTTGTCGTACAGGGGTGGAATGAGCAGTTCTTC
v_call: TRBV4-1; clone_size: NA; j_call: TRBJ2-3; d_call: TRBD1; cdr3_aa: CASSQDQGASTDTQYF; cdr3_nt: TGCGCCAGCAGCCAAGATCAGGGGGCGAGCACAGATACGCAGTATTTT
v_call: TRBV2; clone_size: NA; j_call: TRBJ2-1; d_call: TRBD2; cdr3_aa: CATTRLAGEQFF; cdr3_nt: TGTGCCACCACCAGACTAGCTGGTGAGCAGTTCTTC
v_call: TRBV11-2; clone_size: once; j_call: TRBJ1-2; d_call: NA; cdr3_aa: CASSSPNNYGYTF; cdr3_nt: TGTGCCAGCAGCTCCCCCAACAACTATGGCTACACCTTC
v_call: TRBV19; clone_size: few; j_call: TRBJ1-2; d_call: NA; cdr3_aa: CASTPRDGNYGYTF; cdr3_nt: TGTGCCAGTACCCCCCGGGACGGTAACTATGGCTACACCTTC
v_call: TRBV18; clone_size: once; j_call: TRBJ2-7; d_call: NA; cdr3_aa: CASSHGGASYEQYF; cdr3_nt: TGTGCCAGCTCACATGGGGGGGCAAGTTACGAGCAGTACTTC
v_call: TRBV9; clone_size: NA; j_call: TRBJ2-7; d_call: NA; cdr3_aa: CASSVEGSEQYF; cdr3_nt: TGTGCCAGCAGCGTAGAGGGTTCCGAGCAGTACTTC
v_call: TRBV5-1; clone_size: NA; j_call: TRBJ2-1; d_call: TRBD2; cdr3_aa: CASSFSGSRYNEQFF; cdr3_nt: TGCGCCAGCAGCTTCAGCGGGAGTAGGTACAATGAGCAGTTCTTC
v_call: TRBV19; clone_size: NA; j_call: TRBJ2-1; d_call: TRBD2; cdr3_aa: CASSTIAGVLSNEQFF; cdr3_nt: TGTGCCAGTAGTACCATAGCGGGAGTACTATCAAATGAGCAGTTCTTC
v_call: TRBV5-1; clone_size: NA; j_call: TRBJ2-7; d_call: TRBD1; cdr3_aa: CASTIQGDPSYEQYF; cdr3_nt: TGCGCCAGCACCATACAGGGGGACCCCTCCTACGAGCAGTACTTC
v_call: TRBV29-1; clone_size: NA; j_call: TRBJ1-1; d_call: NA; cdr3_aa: CSVDGGDTEAFF; cdr3_nt: TGCAGCGTTGACGGGGGCGACACTGAAGCTTTCTTT
v_call: TRBV5-1; clone_size: few; j_call: TRBJ2-7; d_call: TRBD2; cdr3_aa: CASSPGTSGYEQYF; cdr3_nt: TGCGCCAGCAGCCCAGGGACTAGCGGCTACGAGCAGTACTTC
v_call: TRBV6-1; clone_size: NA; j_call: TRBJ1-4; d_call: NA; cdr3_aa: CASSDPGRPGGEKLFF; cdr3_nt: TGTGCCAGCAGTGATCCGGGCCGACCAGGCGGTGAAAAACTGTTTTTT
v_call: TRBV5-1; clone_size: NA; j_call: TRBJ1-2; d_call: TRBD1; cdr3_aa: CASSRRDSYGYTF; cdr3_nt: TGCGCCAGCAGCAGGCGGGACAGCTATGGCTACACCTTC
v_call: TRBV11-3; clone_size: NA; j_call: TRBJ2-7; d_call: TRBD1; cdr3_aa: CASSLTGGDEQYF; cdr3_nt: TGTGCCAGCAGCCTAACAGGGGGCGACGAGCAGTACTTC
v_call: TRBV6-1; clone_size: NA; j_call: TRBJ1-1; d_call: NA; cdr3_aa: CASSDFYPEGAFF; cdr3_nt: TGTGCCAGCAGTGATTTCTACCCGGAAGGGGCTTTCTTT
v_call: TRBV5-1; clone_size: NA; j_call: TRBJ2-7; d_call: NA; cdr3_aa: CASSLVSGSPYEQYF; cdr3_nt: TGCGCCAGCAGCTTGGTTTCCGGCAGCCCCTACGAGCAGTACTTC
v_call: TRBV9; clone_size: few; j_call: TRBJ1-2; d_call: NA; cdr3_aa: CASSVADRSGGYTF; cdr3_nt: TGTGCCAGCAGCGTAGCCGACAGGAGCGGTGGCTACACCTTC
v_call: TRBV10-3; clone_size: NA; j_call: TRBJ1-1; d_call: TRBD1; cdr3_aa: CAISGTGNRNTEAFF; cdr3_nt: TGTGCCATCAGTGGGACAGGTAACAGGAACACTGAAGCTTTCTTT
v_call: TRBV7-2; clone_size: NA; j_call: TRBJ2-7; d_call: NA; cdr3_aa: CASSLARRSPGYF; cdr3_nt: TGTGCCAGCAGCTTAGCTAGGCGGTCCCCGGGGTACTTC
v_call: TRBV28; clone_size: NA; j_call: TRBJ2-5; d_call: NA; cdr3_aa: CASSLPGGQETQYF; cdr3_nt: TGTGCCAGCAGTTTGCCAGGGGGGCAAGAGACCCAGTACTTC
v_call: TRBV28; clone_size: NA; j_call: TRBJ1-2; d_call: TRBD1; cdr3_aa: CASSVSGTGGFLQGYTF; cdr3_nt: TGTGCCAGCAGCGTCTCCGGGACAGGGGGCTTTCTTCAAGGCTACACCTTC
v_call: TRBV28; clone_size: NA; j_call: TRBJ1-5; d_call: TRBD1; cdr3_aa: CAGRDRGIEQPQHF; cdr3_nt: TGTGCCGGACGGGACAGGGGAATTGAACAGCCCCAGCATTTT
v_call: TRBV4-2; clone_size: NA; j_call: TRBJ2-3; d_call: TRBD2; cdr3_aa: CASSFPGLAGTRGDTQYF; cdr3_nt: TGTGCCAGCAGCTTCCCGGGACTAGCGGGCACGAGGGGAGATACGCAGTATTTT
v_call: TRBV6-1; clone_size: NA; j_call: TRBJ1-2; d_call: NA; cdr3_aa: CASKKGETNYGYTF; cdr3_nt: TGTGCCAGCAAAAAGGGGGAAACTAACTATGGCTACACCTTC
v_call: TRBV9; clone_size: few; j_call: TRBJ2-6; d_call: NA; cdr3_aa: CASSVGSGSSGANVLTF; cdr3_nt: TGTGCCAGCAGCGTAGGCAGCGGAAGCTCTGGGGCCAACGTCCTGACTTTC
v_call: TRBV30; clone_size: once; j_call: TRBJ2-1; d_call: NA; cdr3_aa: CAWKFLSYNEQFF; cdr3_nt: TGTGCCTGGAAGTTCCTCTCCTACAATGAGCAGTTCTTC
v_call: TRBV7-8; clone_size: NA; j_call: TRBJ2-7; d_call: TRBD2; cdr3_aa: CASSLGTSVAYEQYF; cdr3_nt: TGTGCCAGCAGCTTAGGGACTAGCGTAGCCTACGAGCAGTACTTC
v_call: TRBV20-1; clone_size: few; j_call: TRBJ1-2; d_call: NA; cdr3_aa: CSAVGYGYTF; cdr3_nt: TGCAGTGCCGTGGGTTATGGCTACACCTTC
v_call: TRBV15; clone_size: NA; j_call: TRBJ2-5; d_call: NA; cdr3_aa: CATSRDPGPGETQYF; cdr3_nt: TGTGCCACCAGCAGAGACCCCGGTCCCGGGGAGACCCAGTACTTC
v_call: TRBV5-6; clone_size: NA; j_call: TRBJ1-5; d_call: NA; cdr3_aa: CASSLGGASQHF; cdr3_nt: TGTGCCAGCAGCTTGGGGGGGGCGTCCCAGCATTTT
v_call: TRBV7-8; clone_size: NA; j_call: TRBJ1-2; d_call: NA; cdr3_aa: CASSLDPGQYGYTF; cdr3_nt: TGTGCCAGCAGCTTAGATCCAGGGCAATATGGCTACACCTTC
v_call: TRBV5-1; clone_size: NA; j_call: TRBJ2-1; d_call: TRBD2; cdr3_aa: CASSLALAGHFDNEQFF; cdr3_nt: TGCGCCAGCAGCTTGGCGCTAGCGGGCCATTTTGACAATGAGCAGTTCTTC
v_call: TRBV5-1; clone_size: NA; j_call: TRBJ2-7; d_call: NA; cdr3_aa: CASSLDSRGVLEQYF; cdr3_nt: TGCGCCAGCAGCTTGGATTCCAGGGGGGTACTCGAGCAGTACTTC
v_call: TRBV7-8; clone_size: NA; j_call: TRBJ2-2; d_call: TRBD1; cdr3_aa: CASRSRGPNLNTGELFF; cdr3_nt: TGTGCCAGCAGGAGTAGGGGGCCGAACCTTAACACCGGGGAGCTGTTTTTT
v_call: TRBV5-3; clone_size: NA; j_call: TRBJ2-5; d_call: TRBD1; cdr3_aa: CASSSQQGWETQYF; cdr3_nt: TGTGCCAGCAGCTCCCAACAGGGGTGGGAGACCCAGTACTTC
v_call: TRBV30; clone_size: once; j_call: TRBJ2-7; d_call: TRBD1; cdr3_aa: CAWSGPGGEQYF; cdr3_nt: TGTGCCTGGAGCGGACCAGGGGGCGAGCAGTACTTC
v_call: TRBV5-1; clone_size: NA; j_call: TRBJ2-5; d_call: NA; cdr3_aa: CASSRGEALVRETQYF; cdr3_nt: TGCGCCAGCAGCCGAGGGGAAGCGTTAGTCCGGGAGACCCAGTACTTC